This T cell receptor beta chain was retrieved from a study of cytomegalovirus exposure and HLA in healthy donors. Study context: Within the Caucasian-associated ancestry cluster were under 85% of the roughly 400 genotyped donors.

The PCR used 60 Vbeta and 13 Jbeta primers. Generated by immunoSEQ multiplex PCR, the TCRdb table keeps only in-frame clones and is missing some. The sample consists of roughly 180,000 clones, 79% of them appearing once. A note on this clone: What it binds is unknown.

Study conclusions and caveats: A later analysis showed HLA-associated TCR beta chains outstripping equally common others in clonal expansion. Presence/absence analyses supposed approximately even sequencing depth among donors.

The clonotype was recovered from a girl aged 10-17 years in good health and CMV-seropositive. The source material was PBMCs.

CDR3 loop: CASSPPQGARSNEQFF. CDR3 DNA sequence: TGTGCCAGCAGCCCACCACAGGGGGCGCGAAGCAATGAGCAGTTCTTC. The chain employs TRBV11-3 and TRBJ2-1, with 9 bases aligning to TRBD1. Trimming took 5 bases from V and 6 from J; bases not matched to a gene: 11. The CDR3 totals 16 residues. The germline gives CDR1 SGHNT, CDR2 YENEEA.